The clone carrying this T cell receptor (beta chain) was observed many times. Its antigen is as yet unknown. This record belongs to a study of neurological immune-mediated disorders. Study as a whole: Multiple sclerosis patients numbered some 35, of whom approximately 31 were relapsing-remitting and 3 secondary progressive.

5'RACE generated cDNA with 10-nucleotide random UMIs. Every sequencing run drew on 15-18 subjects and yielded over 200 million TCR-beta sequences. TCRdb re-analysed the 5' RACE reads in MiXCR, keeping a single row per CDR3 protein. Of tens of thousands of distinct CDR3 sequences in the sample, around 3.6% were seen once. V was trimmed by 5 bases and J by 1 base, leaving 11 bases between them. Germline V gene lookup returns CDR1 SQVTM and CDR2 ANQGSEA. The CDR3 is 13 amino acids. Study results and caveats: In multiple sclerosis patients, the repertoire cluster was unrelated to clinical or MRI findings.

The sequence derives from a man aged 25-45 years with multiple sclerosis. The V gene is TRBV29-1, the J gene TRBJ2-5; unclear D gene. Sequencing was carried out using PBMCs. The CDR3, as DNA: TGCAGCGTTCGAAAGGGATCCCAAGAGACCCAGTACTTC. Protein sequence: CSVRKGSQETQYF.